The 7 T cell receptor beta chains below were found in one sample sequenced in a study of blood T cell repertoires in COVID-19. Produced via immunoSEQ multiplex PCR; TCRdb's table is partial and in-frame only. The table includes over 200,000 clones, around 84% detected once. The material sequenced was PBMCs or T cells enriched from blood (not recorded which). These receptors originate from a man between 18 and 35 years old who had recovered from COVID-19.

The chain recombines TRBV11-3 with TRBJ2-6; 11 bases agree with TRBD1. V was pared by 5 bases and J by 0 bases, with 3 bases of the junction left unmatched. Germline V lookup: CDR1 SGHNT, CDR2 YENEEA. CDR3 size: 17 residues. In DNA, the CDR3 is TGTGCCAGCAGCCCCGGGACAGGGGGCTCTGGGGCCAACGTCCTGACTTTC. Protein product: CASSPGTGGSGANVLTF.

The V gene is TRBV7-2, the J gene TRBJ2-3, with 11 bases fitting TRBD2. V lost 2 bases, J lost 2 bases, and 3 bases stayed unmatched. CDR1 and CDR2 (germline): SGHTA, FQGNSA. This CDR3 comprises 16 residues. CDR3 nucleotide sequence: TGTGCCAGCAGCTTACCTAGCGGGGGGCCCACAGATACGCAGTATTTT. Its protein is CASSLPSGGPTDTQYF.

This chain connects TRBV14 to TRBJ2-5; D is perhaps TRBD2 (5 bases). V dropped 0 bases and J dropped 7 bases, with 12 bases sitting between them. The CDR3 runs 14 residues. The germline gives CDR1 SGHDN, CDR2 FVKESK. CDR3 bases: TGTGCCAGCAGCCAAGACATATTCGGAGGGACCCAGTACTTC. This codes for CASSQDIFGGTQYF.

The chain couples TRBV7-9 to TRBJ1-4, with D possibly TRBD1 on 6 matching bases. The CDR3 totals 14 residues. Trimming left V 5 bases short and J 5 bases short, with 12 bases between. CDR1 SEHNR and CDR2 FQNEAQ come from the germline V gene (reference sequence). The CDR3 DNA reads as TGTGCCAGCAGCAAGGACAGTCTGAATGAAAAACTGTTTTTT. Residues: CASSKDSLNEKLFF.

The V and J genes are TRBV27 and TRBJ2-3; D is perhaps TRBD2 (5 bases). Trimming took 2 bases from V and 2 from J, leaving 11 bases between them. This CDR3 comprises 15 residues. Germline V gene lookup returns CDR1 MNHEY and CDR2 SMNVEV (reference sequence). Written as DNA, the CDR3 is TGTGCCAGCAGTTTAGCGGGCTTCCTCACAGATACGCAGTATTTT. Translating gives CASSLAGFLTDTQYF.

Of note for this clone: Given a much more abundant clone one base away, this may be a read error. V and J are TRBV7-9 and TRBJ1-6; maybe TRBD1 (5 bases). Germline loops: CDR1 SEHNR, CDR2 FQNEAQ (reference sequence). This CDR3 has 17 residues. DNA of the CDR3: TGTCCCCGCACCCCCCACGACCGGGGGGGAGTAAATTCACCCCTCCACTTT. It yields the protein CPRTPHDRGGVNSPLHF.

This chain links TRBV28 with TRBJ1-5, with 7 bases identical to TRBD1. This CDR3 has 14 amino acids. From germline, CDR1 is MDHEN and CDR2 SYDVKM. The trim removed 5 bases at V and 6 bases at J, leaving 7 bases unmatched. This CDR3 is CASSTGQARQPQHF. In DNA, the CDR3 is TGTGCCAGCAGTACTGGACAGGCGCGTCAGCCCCAGCATTTT.